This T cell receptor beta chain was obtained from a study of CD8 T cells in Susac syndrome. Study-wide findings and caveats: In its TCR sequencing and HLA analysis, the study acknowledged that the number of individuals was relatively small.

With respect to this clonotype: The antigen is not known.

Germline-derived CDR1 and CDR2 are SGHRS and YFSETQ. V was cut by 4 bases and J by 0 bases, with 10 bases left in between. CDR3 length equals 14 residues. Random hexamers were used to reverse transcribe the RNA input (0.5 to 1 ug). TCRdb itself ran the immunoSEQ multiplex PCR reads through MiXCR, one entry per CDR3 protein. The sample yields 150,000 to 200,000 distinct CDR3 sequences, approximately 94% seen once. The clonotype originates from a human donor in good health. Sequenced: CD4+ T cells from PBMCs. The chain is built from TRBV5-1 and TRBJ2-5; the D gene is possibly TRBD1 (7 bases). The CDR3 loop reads CASSRGTDQETQYF. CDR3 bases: TGCGCCAGCAGCCGCGGGACAGACCAAGAGACCCAGTACTTC. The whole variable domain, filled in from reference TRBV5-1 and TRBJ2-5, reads KAGVTQTPRYLIKTRGQQVTLSCSPISGHRSVSWYQQTPGQGLQFLFEYFSETQRNKGNFPGRFSGRQFSNSRSEMNVSTLELGDSALYLCASSRGTDQETQYFGPGTRLLVL.